The T cell receptor beta chain under discussion was sequenced for a study of T cells expressing NK-cell markers. Overall study findings and caveats: CD8+ T cells in over five donors included dominant NKG2C+ clonotypes at roughly 1.0-7.0%.

The TCR beta cDNA came from 5'RACE template switching with UMIs. TCRdb reprocessed the 5' RACE reads, keeping one entry per CDR3 protein, no DNA. The table for this sample gives about 460,000 distinct CDR3 sequences. Germline V gives CDR1 SGHNT, CDR2 YYREEE (reference sequence). The CDR3 spans 15 residues. Regarding this clonotype: Its antigen remains unidentified.

The J gene is TRBJ2-6, the V gene TRBV5-4. The TCR sequence derives from a woman aged 45-60 years in good health. Sequenced input: blood T cells: a sorted CD56 or NKG2C T cell subset, CD4+ or CD8+ T cells, or bulk PBMC T cells (not recorded which). This CDR3 reads CASRTRSSRANVLTF.